This TCR beta chain emerged from a study of response to subunit inactivated influenza vaccine. The study's findings and limits: Every seasonal influenza vaccination brings in few new T cells, the authors suggested.

TCRdb reprocessed the RT-PCR reads via MiXCR and lists one record per CDR3 protein. The table shows about 160,000 distinct CDR3 sequences, with 11% occurring only once. This clonotype was seen a few times. What it binds is unknown. The V gene's germline CDR1 is SGHRS and CDR2 YFSETQ. The length of the CDR3 is 16 residues. The J segment lost 4 bases and the V segment lost 6 bases, leaving 13 bases of the junction unmatched. This sequence was found in a man aged 50-59 years who received an inactivated influenza vaccine. The chain couples TRBV5-1 to TRBJ2-1, with 7 bases aligning to TRBD1. The source was non-naive T cells sorted from PBMCs, collected roughly 6 weeks after vaccination. CDR3 protein: CASKPRQGNFYNEQFF. CDR3 nucleotide sequence: TGCGCCAGCAAACCCCGACAGGGAAACTTTTACAATGAGCAGTTCTTC.